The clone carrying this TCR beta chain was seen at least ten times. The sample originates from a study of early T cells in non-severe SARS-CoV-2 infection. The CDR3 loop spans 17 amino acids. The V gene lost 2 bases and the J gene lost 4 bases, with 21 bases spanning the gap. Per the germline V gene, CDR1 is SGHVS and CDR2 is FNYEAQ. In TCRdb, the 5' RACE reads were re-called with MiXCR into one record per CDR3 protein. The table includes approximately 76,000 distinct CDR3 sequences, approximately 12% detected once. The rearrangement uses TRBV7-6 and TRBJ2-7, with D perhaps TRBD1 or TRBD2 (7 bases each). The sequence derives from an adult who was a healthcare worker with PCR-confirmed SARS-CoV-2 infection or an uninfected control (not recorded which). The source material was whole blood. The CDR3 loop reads CASSLSTRGDRPYEQYF. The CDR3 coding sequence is TGTGCCAGCAGCTTAAGTACCCGGGGGGACAGACCTTACGAGCAGTACTTC.